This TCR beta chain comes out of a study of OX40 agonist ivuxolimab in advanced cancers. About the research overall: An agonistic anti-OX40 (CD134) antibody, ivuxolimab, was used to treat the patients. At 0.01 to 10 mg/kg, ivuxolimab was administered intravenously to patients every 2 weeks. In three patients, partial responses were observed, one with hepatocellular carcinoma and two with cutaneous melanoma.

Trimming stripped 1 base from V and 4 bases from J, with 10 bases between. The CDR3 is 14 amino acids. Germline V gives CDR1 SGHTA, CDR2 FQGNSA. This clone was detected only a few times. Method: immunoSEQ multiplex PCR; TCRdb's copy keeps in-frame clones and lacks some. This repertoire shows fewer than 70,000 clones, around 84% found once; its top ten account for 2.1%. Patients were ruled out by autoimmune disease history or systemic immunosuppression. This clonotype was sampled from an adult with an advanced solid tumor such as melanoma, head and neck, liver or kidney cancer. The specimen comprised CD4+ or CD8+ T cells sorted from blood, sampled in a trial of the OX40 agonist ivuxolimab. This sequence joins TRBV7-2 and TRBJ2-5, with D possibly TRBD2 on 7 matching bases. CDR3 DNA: TGTGCCAGCAGCTTAGTGGGGGGGGCAGAGACCCAGTACTTC. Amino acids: CASSLVGGAETQYF.